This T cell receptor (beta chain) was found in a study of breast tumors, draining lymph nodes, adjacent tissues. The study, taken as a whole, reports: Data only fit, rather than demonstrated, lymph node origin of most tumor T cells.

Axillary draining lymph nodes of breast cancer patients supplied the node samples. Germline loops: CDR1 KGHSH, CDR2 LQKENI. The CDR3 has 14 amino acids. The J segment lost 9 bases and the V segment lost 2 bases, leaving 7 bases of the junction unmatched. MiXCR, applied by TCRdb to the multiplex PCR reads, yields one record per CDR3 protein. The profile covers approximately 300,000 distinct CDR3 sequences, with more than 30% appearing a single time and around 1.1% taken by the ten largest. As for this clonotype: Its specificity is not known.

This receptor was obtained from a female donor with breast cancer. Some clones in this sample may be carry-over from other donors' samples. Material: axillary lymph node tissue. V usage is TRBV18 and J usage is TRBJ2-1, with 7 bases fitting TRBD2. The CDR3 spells CASSPRLGEGEQFF. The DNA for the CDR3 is TGTGCCAGCTCACCAAGGCTAGGGGAGGGTGAGCAGTTCTTC. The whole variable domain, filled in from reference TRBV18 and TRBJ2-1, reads NAGVMQNPRHLVRRRGQEARLRCSPMKGHSHVYWYRQLPEEGLKFMVYLQKENIIDESGMPKERFSAEFPKEGPSILRIQQVVRGDSAAYFCASSPRLGEGEQFFGPGTRLTVL.